This T cell receptor beta chain was recorded in a study of T-cell memory formation after mild COVID-19. Each CDR3 protein is one row after TCRdb ran MiXCR on the 5' RACE reads. This table has under 400,000 distinct CDR3 sequences, 20% to 25% appearing once. V was clipped by 1 base and J by 2 bases, with 11 bases between them. The CDR3 loop spans 15 amino acids. The germline gives CDR1 MGHRA, CDR2 YSYEKL. This chain uses TRBV4-1 with TRBJ1-1; D gene unclear. The source of this sequence is an adult woman who had mild COVID-19 (a few samples of this study predate the infection). Cell type and time point are not known. Sequenced: PBMCs or a T cell subset sorted from them (not recorded which). CDR3 sequence (DNA): TGCGCCAGCAGCCAAGGGCCGGGCCTCAACACTGAAGCTTTCTTT. Translation gives CASSQGPGLNTEAFF.